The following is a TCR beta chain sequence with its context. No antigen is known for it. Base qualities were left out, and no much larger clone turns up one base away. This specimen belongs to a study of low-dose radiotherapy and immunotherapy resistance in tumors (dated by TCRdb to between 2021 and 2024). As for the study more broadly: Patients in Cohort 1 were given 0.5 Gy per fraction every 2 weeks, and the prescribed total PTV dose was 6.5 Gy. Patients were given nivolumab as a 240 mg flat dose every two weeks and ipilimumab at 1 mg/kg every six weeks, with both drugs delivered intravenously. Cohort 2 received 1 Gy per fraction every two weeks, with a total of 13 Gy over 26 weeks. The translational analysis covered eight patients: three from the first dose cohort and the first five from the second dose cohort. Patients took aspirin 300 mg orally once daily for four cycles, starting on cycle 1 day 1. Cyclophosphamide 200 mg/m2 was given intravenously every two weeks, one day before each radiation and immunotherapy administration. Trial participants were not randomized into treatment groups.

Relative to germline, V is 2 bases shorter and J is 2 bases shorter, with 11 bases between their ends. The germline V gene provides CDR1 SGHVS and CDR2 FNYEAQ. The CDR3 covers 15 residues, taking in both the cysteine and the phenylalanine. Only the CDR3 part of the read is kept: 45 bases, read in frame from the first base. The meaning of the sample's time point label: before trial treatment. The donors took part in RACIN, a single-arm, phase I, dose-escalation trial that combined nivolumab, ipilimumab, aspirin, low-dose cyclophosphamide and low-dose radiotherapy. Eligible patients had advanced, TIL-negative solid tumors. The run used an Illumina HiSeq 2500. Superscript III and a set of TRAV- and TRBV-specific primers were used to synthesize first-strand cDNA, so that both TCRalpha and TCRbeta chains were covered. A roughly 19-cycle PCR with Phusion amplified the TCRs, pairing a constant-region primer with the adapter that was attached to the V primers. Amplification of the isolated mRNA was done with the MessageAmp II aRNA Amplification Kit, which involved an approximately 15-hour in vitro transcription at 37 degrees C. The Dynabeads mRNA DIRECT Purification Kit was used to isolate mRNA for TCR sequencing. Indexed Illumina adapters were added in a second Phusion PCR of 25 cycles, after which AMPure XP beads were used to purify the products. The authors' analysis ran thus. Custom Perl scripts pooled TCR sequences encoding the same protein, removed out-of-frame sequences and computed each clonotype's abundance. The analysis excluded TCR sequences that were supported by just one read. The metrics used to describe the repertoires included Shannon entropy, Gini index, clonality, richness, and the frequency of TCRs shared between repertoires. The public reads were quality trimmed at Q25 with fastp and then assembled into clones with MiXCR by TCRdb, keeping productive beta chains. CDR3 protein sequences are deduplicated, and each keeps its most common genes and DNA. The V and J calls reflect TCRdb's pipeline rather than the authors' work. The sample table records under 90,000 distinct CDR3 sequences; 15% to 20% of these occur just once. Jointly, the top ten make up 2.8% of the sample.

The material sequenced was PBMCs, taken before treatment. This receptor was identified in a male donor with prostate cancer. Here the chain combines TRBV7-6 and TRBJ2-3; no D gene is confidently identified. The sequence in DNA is TGTGCCAGCAGCTTATCACGGGCCCACACAGATACGCAGTATTTT. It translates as CASSLSRAHTDTQYF.